The clone carrying this T cell receptor (beta chain) appeared a single time. No antigen is known for it. This specimen belongs to a study of Ad26.COV2.S vaccination and SARS-CoV-2 variants. CDR1 is LNHNV, CDR2 YYDKDF, per germline (reference sequence). J gave up 3 bases and V 6 bases, and 6 bases lay outside the gene matches. The CDR3 spans 15 residues. Study results and limitations: The TCR breadth and depth analyses may have understated or missed part of the total T cell responses. Vaccine recipients and placebo recipients showed similar non-spike TCR breadth.

The table came from immunoSEQ multiplex PCR; TCRdb's copy has only in-frame clones and leaves some out. The sample has 300,000 to 400,000 clones, about 92% seen once. Material: peripheral blood, obtained after recovery from COVID-19. The V and J genes are TRBV15 and TRBJ1-5; 9 bases map to TRBD1. The TCR comes from a human donor who had recovered from COVID-19. The CDR3 DNA is TGTGCCACCAGACAGGGGGCGCAGTACAATCAGCCCCAGCATTTT. Encoded protein: CATRQGAQYNQPQHF.